A selection of T cell receptor beta chains follows, all from one sample in a study of blood T cell repertoires in COVID-19. TCRdb's copy holds only in-frame clones and misses some; the assay was immunoSEQ multiplex PCR. This table holds 200,000 or so clones, about 78% found once. The specimen was peripheral blood. The origin of the receptors is an older woman with acute or convalescent COVID-19. The CDR3 runs from the conserved cysteine through the conserved F or W. Fields, in order: D gene, clone size, J gene, V gene, CDR3 protein, CDR3 DNA. The D gene is left open where the match is weak. Only some rows state a clone size, as once, few, many or a class for expanded clones.

d_call: TRBD1; clone_size: .; j_call: TRBJ1-1; v_call: TRBV25-1; cdr3_aa: CASSDHGQGTEAFF; cdr3_nt: TGTGCCAGCAGTGACCATGGACAGGGCACTGAAGCTTTCTTT
d_call: TRBD1; clone_size: .; j_call: TRBJ1-1; v_call: TRBV7-2; cdr3_aa: CASSIDRGRGEAFF; cdr3_nt: TGTGCCAGCAGCATTGACAGGGGGCGAGGGGAAGCTTTCTTT
d_call: TRBD1; clone_size: .; j_call: TRBJ1-3; v_call: TRBV18; cdr3_aa: CASSPLTTGAGNTIYF; cdr3_nt: TGTGCCAGCTCACCACTCACGACAGGGGCGGGAAACACCATATATTTT
d_call: .; clone_size: .; j_call: TRBJ2-1; v_call: TRBV5-1; cdr3_aa: CASSLRENLEQFF; cdr3_nt: TGCGCCAGCAGCTTGCGGGAGAACCTTGAGCAGTTCTTC
d_call: TRBD1; clone_size: .; j_call: TRBJ1-2; v_call: TRBV28; cdr3_aa: CASSSGQGRVGYTF; cdr3_nt: TGTGCCAGCAGTTCGGGACAGGGGCGGGTTGGCTACACCTTC
d_call: .; clone_size: .; j_call: TRBJ1-1; v_call: TRBV5-1; cdr3_aa: CASSLAATPNTEAFF; cdr3_nt: TGCGCCAGCAGCTTGGCTGCGACACCGAACACTGAAGCTTTCTTT
d_call: .; clone_size: once; j_call: TRBJ2-3; v_call: TRBV7-7; cdr3_aa: CASSNRLGSTDTQYF; cdr3_nt: TGTGCCAGCAGCAACCGGCTCGGGAGCACAGATACGCAGTATTTT
d_call: .; clone_size: .; j_call: TRBJ1-5; v_call: TRBV2; cdr3_aa: CASSWPGGNQPQHF; cdr3_nt: TGTGCCAGCTCGTGGCCAGGCGGCAATCAGCCCCAGCATTTT
d_call: .; clone_size: few; j_call: TRBJ1-1; v_call: TRBV7-2; cdr3_aa: CASSPYAGMNTEAFF; cdr3_nt: TGTGCCAGCAGCCCATACGCAGGGATGAACACTGAAGCTTTCTTT
d_call: TRBD1; clone_size: .; j_call: TRBJ1-3; v_call: TRBV5-6; cdr3_aa: CASSLAGGAAGNTIYF; cdr3_nt: TGTGCCAGCAGCTTGGCAGGGGGCGCGGCCGGAAACACCATATATTTT
d_call: TRBD1; clone_size: few; j_call: TRBJ1-5; v_call: TRBV6-5; cdr3_aa: CASRNVGQVNQPQHF; cdr3_nt: TGTGCCAGCAGAAATGTCGGACAGGTCAATCAGCCCCAGCATTTT
d_call: .; clone_size: .; j_call: TRBJ2-4; v_call: TRBV28; cdr3_aa: CASSLWSSGLAKNIQYF; cdr3_nt: TGTGCCAGCAGTTTATGGTCGAGCGGATTAGCCAAAAACATTCAGTACTTC
d_call: TRBD1; clone_size: .; j_call: TRBJ2-7; v_call: TRBV4-1; cdr3_aa: CASSQWTGGVYEQYF; cdr3_nt: TGCGCCAGCAGCCAGTGGACAGGGGGTGTTTACGAGCAGTACTTC
d_call: .; clone_size: .; j_call: TRBJ2-5; v_call: TRBV9; cdr3_aa: CASSYFPVGETQYF; cdr3_nt: TGTGCCAGCAGCTATTTTCCCGTCGGGGAGACCCAGTACTTC
d_call: TRBD1; clone_size: .; j_call: TRBJ2-5; v_call: TRBV5-1; cdr3_aa: CASSPGQGQETQYF; cdr3_nt: TGCGCCAGCAGCCCAGGACAGGGGCAAGAGACCCAGTACTTC
d_call: TRBD1; clone_size: .; j_call: TRBJ2-7; v_call: TRBV28; cdr3_aa: CASSPHRGGTYEQYF; cdr3_nt: TGTGCCAGCAGTCCCCACAGGGGCGGAACCTACGAGCAGTACTTC
d_call: TRBD1; clone_size: .; j_call: TRBJ2-5; v_call: TRBV7-2; cdr3_aa: CASSSGTGGETQYF; cdr3_nt: TGTGCCAGCAGCTCAGGGACAGGGGGAGAGACCCAGTACTTC
d_call: TRBD1; clone_size: .; j_call: TRBJ1-5; v_call: TRBV5-1; cdr3_aa: CASSPGQGNQPQHF; cdr3_nt: TGCGCCAGCAGCCCGGGACAGGGCAATCAGCCCCAGCATTTT
d_call: TRBD2; clone_size: .; j_call: TRBJ2-2; v_call: TRBV6-5; cdr3_aa: CASSYSLGGVGELFF; cdr3_nt: TGTGCCAGCAGTTACTCCCTCGGGGGGGTCGGGGAGCTGTTTTTT
d_call: .; clone_size: few; j_call: TRBJ1-2; v_call: TRBV6-6; cdr3_aa: CASSPTGDYGYTF; cdr3_nt: TGTGCCAGCAGCCCTACAGGCGACTATGGCTACACCTTC
d_call: TRBD1; clone_size: .; j_call: TRBJ2-1; v_call: TRBV29-1; cdr3_aa: CSAGRDRDDNEQFF; cdr3_nt: TGCAGCGCCGGCCGGGACAGGGATGACAATGAGCAGTTCTTC
d_call: TRBD1; clone_size: .; j_call: TRBJ2-4; v_call: TRBV28; cdr3_aa: CASSFLQGTGGVIQYF; cdr3_nt: TGTGCCAGCAGTTTCCTTCAAGGGACAGGGGGGGTCATTCAGTACTTC
d_call: .; clone_size: .; j_call: TRBJ1-5; v_call: TRBV6-2/TRBV6-3; cdr3_aa: CASSYVAEHQPQHF; cdr3_nt: TGTGCCAGCAGTTACGTGGCGGAACATCAGCCCCAGCATTTT
d_call: TRBD2; clone_size: .; j_call: TRBJ2-7; v_call: TRBV6-5; cdr3_aa: CASSSQSSGSYEQYF; cdr3_nt: TGTGCCAGCAGTTCTCAGTCTAGCGGGAGCTACGAGCAGTACTTC
d_call: .; clone_size: .; j_call: TRBJ1-1; v_call: TRBV29-1; cdr3_aa: CSVREHIGTEAFF; cdr3_nt: TGCAGCGTTCGGGAACATATAGGGACTGAAGCTTTCTTT
d_call: .; clone_size: .; j_call: TRBJ2-1; v_call: TRBV3-1/TRBV3-2; cdr3_aa: CASHLSGYNEQFF; cdr3_nt: TGTGCCAGCCACCTTAGCGGCTACAATGAGCAGTTCTTC
d_call: .; clone_size: .; j_call: TRBJ2-5; v_call: TRBV5-5; cdr3_aa: CASSPGVMYQETQYF; cdr3_nt: TGTGCCAGCAGCCCTGGAGTCATGTACCAAGAGACCCAGTACTTC
d_call: TRBD2; clone_size: .; j_call: TRBJ2-2; v_call: TRBV19; cdr3_aa: CASRGRGLAGDTGELFF; cdr3_nt: TGTGCCAGTAGGGGCCGGGGACTAGCGGGGGACACCGGGGAGCTGTTTTTT
d_call: TRBD2; clone_size: .; j_call: TRBJ2-5; v_call: TRBV7-6; cdr3_aa: CASNPSGSSGETQYF; cdr3_nt: TGTGCCAGCAACCCTAGCGGGAGTAGCGGTGAGACCCAGTACTTC
d_call: TRBD1; clone_size: .; j_call: TRBJ1-1; v_call: TRBV5-1; cdr3_aa: CASRLTGDTEAFF; cdr3_nt: TGCGCCAGCAGATTGACAGGGGACACTGAAGCTTTCTTT
d_call: TRBD1; clone_size: .; j_call: TRBJ1-1; v_call: TRBV9; cdr3_aa: CASSARTGMNTEAFF; cdr3_nt: TGTGCCAGCAGCGCCCGGACAGGGATGAACACTGAAGCTTTCTTT
d_call: .; clone_size: .; j_call: TRBJ1-5; v_call: TRBV12-3/TRBV12-4; cdr3_aa: CASSSREGQPQHF; cdr3_nt: TGTGCCAGCAGTTCCCGGGAGGGTCAGCCCCAGCATTTT
d_call: .; clone_size: .; j_call: TRBJ2-7; v_call: TRBV18; cdr3_aa: CASSPDSSYEQYF; cdr3_nt: TGTGCCAGCTCACCGGACAGTTCCTACGAGCAGTACTTC
d_call: TRBD1; clone_size: .; j_call: TRBJ2-5; v_call: TRBV18; cdr3_aa: CASSQGTGETQYF; cdr3_nt: TGTGCCAGCTCACAAGGGACAGGAGAGACCCAGTACTTC
d_call: TRBD2; clone_size: .; j_call: TRBJ2-5; v_call: TRBV30; cdr3_aa: CAWSGGLAGPLGETQYF; cdr3_nt: TGTGCCTGGAGTGGGGGACTAGCGGGCCCCCTGGGAGAGACCCAGTACTTC
d_call: .; clone_size: .; j_call: TRBJ2-7; v_call: TRBV20-1; cdr3_aa: CSASGQGSYEQYF; cdr3_nt: TGCAGTGCTAGTGGTCAGGGCTCCTACGAGCAGTACTTC
d_call: TRBD1; clone_size: .; j_call: TRBJ1-4; v_call: TRBV19; cdr3_aa: CASTRQGDEKLFF; cdr3_nt: TGTGCCAGTACTCGACAGGGGGATGAAAAACTGTTTTTT
d_call: TRBD1; clone_size: .; j_call: TRBJ2-5; v_call: TRBV28; cdr3_aa: CASSSPGQGTETQYF; cdr3_nt: TGTGCCAGCAGTTCGCCGGGACAGGGGACAGAGACCCAGTACTTC
d_call: .; clone_size: .; j_call: TRBJ1-2; v_call: TRBV28; cdr3_aa: CASSLVPSNYGYTF; cdr3_nt: TGTGCCAGCAGTTTAGTCCCCTCTAACTATGGCTACACCTTC
d_call: TRBD2; clone_size: .; j_call: TRBJ2-7; v_call: TRBV7-3; cdr3_aa: CASSSQTGGSYEQYF; cdr3_nt: TGTGCCAGCAGCTCACAGACGGGGGGGTCCTACGAGCAGTACTTC
d_call: .; clone_size: .; j_call: TRBJ1-3; v_call: TRBV28; cdr3_aa: CASSFAGRGNTIYF; cdr3_nt: TGTGCCAGCAGTTTCGCAGGGCGGGGAAACACCATATATTTT
d_call: .; clone_size: .; j_call: TRBJ1-2; v_call: TRBV18; cdr3_aa: CASSDEQGVNYGYTF; cdr3_nt: TGTGCCAGCTCAGATGAGCAAGGGGTTAACTATGGCTACACCTTC
d_call: .; clone_size: .; j_call: TRBJ1-5; v_call: TRBV15; cdr3_aa: CATSRVPYGINQPQHF; cdr3_nt: TGTGCCACCAGCAGAGTCCCTTACGGGATCAATCAGCCCCAGCATTTT
d_call: .; clone_size: .; j_call: TRBJ2-5; v_call: TRBV27; cdr3_aa: CASRVWGEETQYF; cdr3_nt: TGTGCCAGCAGGGTGTGGGGGGAAGAGACCCAGTACTTC
d_call: .; clone_size: .; j_call: TRBJ1-2; v_call: TRBV19; cdr3_aa: CASSPQREYGYTF; cdr3_nt: TGTGCCAGTAGTCCACAGAGAGAATATGGCTACACCTTC
d_call: .; clone_size: few; j_call: TRBJ1-1; v_call: TRBV5-4; cdr3_aa: CASIAQQGANTEAFF; cdr3_nt: TGTGCCAGCATCGCCCAACAGGGAGCGAACACTGAAGCTTTCTTT
d_call: TRBD2; clone_size: .; j_call: TRBJ2-2; v_call: TRBV6-1; cdr3_aa: CASSPQGGDTGELFF; cdr3_nt: TGTGCCAGCAGTCCCCAGGGAGGGGACACCGGGGAGCTGTTTTTT